A single T cell receptor beta chain is shown here with its context. TCRdb's table, derived via immunoSEQ multiplex PCR, lists solely in-frame clones and lacks some. The sample holds fewer than 500,000 clones, 81% seen once. This record belongs to a study of blood T cell repertoires in COVID-19. Study-wide context: The United States, Italy and Spain were the sources of the acute and convalescent COVID-19 samples.

The V gene's germline CDR1 is SGHTA and CDR2 FQGNSA. The CDR3 is 12 residues long. Trimming took off 3 bases at V and 8 bases at J, with 10 bases between the two ends. The specimen was peripheral blood. The sequence came from a human donor with acute or convalescent COVID-19. The donor label of this sample is uncertain. The chain recombines TRBV7-2 with TRBJ1-2; D unresolved. CDR3 sequence (DNA): TGTGCCAGCAGCTTCGAGCTTCAAGGCTACACCTTC. Translation gives CASSFELQGYTF.